A selection of T cell receptor beta chains follows, all from one sample in a study of regulatory T cells in long-lasting Graves disease. TCRdb reprocessed the multiplex PCR reads via MiXCR and lists one record per CDR3 protein. The sample consists of around 250,000 distinct CDR3 sequences, just over 20% of them appearing once. The sequencing used peripheral blood mononuclear cells (PBMCs), collected at new diagnosis, from a patient treated with antithyroid drugs. The source is a female donor with Graves disease. CDR3s include the opening cysteine and the closing phenylalanine or tryptophan. Fields, in order: clone size, V gene, J gene, D gene, CDR3 protein, CDR3 DNA. A D gene is named only where the DNA matches it firmly. Clone size, where shown, is once, few, many, or a class for clones that have expanded.

>many|TRBV20-1|TRBJ2-3|TRBD1
CSAYAGTGSSDTQYF
TGCAGTGCTTATGCCGGGACAGGGAGCTCAGATACGCAGTATTTT
>NA|TRBV2|TRBJ1-1|NA
CASRTRTANTEAFF
TGTGCCAGCAGAACCAGGACAGCGAACACTGAAGCTTTCTTT
>NA|TRBV12-3/TRBV12-4|TRBJ1-1|NA
CASSFYLGIKSMNTEAFF
TGTGCCAGCAGTTTCTACCTGGGGATTAAATCCATGAACACTGAAGCTTTCTTT
>NA|TRBV20-1|TRBJ1-6|NA
CSARDHGDMGPLHF
TGCAGTGCTAGAGATCACGGCGACATGGGACCCCTCCACTTT
>few|TRBV19|TRBJ2-1|TRBD1
CASTPQGAINNEQFF
TGTGCCAGTACCCCACAGGGGGCAATTAACAATGAGCAGTTCTTC
>many|TRBV12-3/TRBV12-4|TRBJ1-5|TRBD1
CASRGGTGSNQPQHF
TGTGCCAGCAGGGGCGGGACAGGTAGCAATCAGCCCCAGCATTTT
>many|TRBV5-1|TRBJ1-1|NA
CASSPKEVGLGYMNTEAFF
TGCGCCAGCAGCCCCAAGGAGGTGGGATTGGGATATATGAACACTGAAGCTTTCTTT
>many|TRBV5-1|TRBJ2-1|TRBD2
CASSLAGGRSREQFF
TGCGCCAGCAGCTTGGCCGGCGGGAGGTCAAGGGAGCAGTTCTTC
>NA|TRBV3-1|TRBJ1-1|NA
CASSREGRLNTEAFF
TGTGCCAGCAGCAGAGAGGGGAGATTGAACACTGAAGCTTTCTTT
>NA|TRBV2|TRBJ2-1|TRBD2
CASRPTSGGDNEQFF
TGTGCCAGCCGGCCTACTAGCGGGGGTGACAATGAGCAGTTCTTC
>many|TRBV7-8|TRBJ2-3|NA
CASSREQGGMDTQYF
TGTGCCAGCAGTCGGGAACAGGGTGGTATGGATACGCAGTATTTT
>many|TRBV27|TRBJ1-1|NA
CASSLSPAPGSEAFF
TGTGCCAGCAGTTTATCCCCCGCTCCGGGGTCTGAAGCTTTCTTT
>NA|TRBV5-1|TRBJ2-5|NA
CASAPEFQETRYF
TGCGCCAGTGCCCCGGAGTTTCAAGAGACCCGGTACTTC
>many|TRBV15|TRBJ2-2|TRBD2
CATSREREGSGELFF
TGTGCCACCAGCCGGGAGCGGGAGGGCTCCGGGGAGCTGTTTTTT
>many|TRBV6-1|TRBJ1-1|NA
CASNRAELIMNTEAFF
TGTGCCAGCAACCGGGCAGAGCTTATAATGAACACTGAAGCTTTCTTT
>many|TRBV5-1|TRBJ2-2|TRBD1
CASGTGDTGELFF
TGCGCCAGTGGGACAGGGGACACCGGGGAGCTGTTTTTT
>many|TRBV5-8|TRBJ1-5|NA
CASSLGQSNNQPQHF
TGTGCCAGCAGCTTAGGGCAGTCTAACAATCAGCCCCAGCATTTT
>NA|TRBV6-1|TRBJ2-7|NA
CASILPGLLYEQYF
TGTGCCAGCATCCTACCGGGACTGTTATACGAGCAGTACTTC
>NA|TRBV15|TRBJ2-2|NA
CATSRDRGTGELFF
TGTGCCACCAGCAGAGATCGGGGCACCGGGGAGCTGTTTTTT
>many|TRBV7-2|TRBJ2-5|TRBD1
CASSLSWDSQETQYF
TGTGCCAGCAGCTTGTCATGGGACAGTCAAGAGACCCAGTACTTC
>many|TRBV20-1|TRBJ2-7|TRBD1
CSARGQGGKYEQYF
TGCAGTGCTAGAGGACAAGGGGGCAAATACGAGCAGTACTTC
>NA|TRBV6-1|TRBJ2-3|NA
CASSFRRGWNTQYF
TGTGCCAGCAGCTTTCGCCGCGGCTGGAATACGCAGTATTTT
>many|TRBV7-2|TRBJ2-1|TRBD2
CASSPRRAGGHNEQFF
TGTGCCAGCAGCCCCAGGCGGGCGGGGGGACACAATGAGCAGTTCTTC
>many|TRBV2|TRBJ1-2|TRBD1
CAGTVHPNYGYTF
TGTGCCGGGACAGTTCACCCTAACTATGGCTACACCTTC
>NA|TRBV7-2|TRBJ2-7|TRBD2
CASRSGTSGGTYEQYF
TGTGCCAGCAGATCCGGGACTAGCGGGGGGACCTACGAGCAGTACTTC
>few|TRBV19|TRBJ2-7|TRBD1
CASSGPGQGDSYEQYF
TGTGCCAGTAGTGGGCCGGGACAGGGGGATTCCTACGAGCAGTACTTC
>NA|TRBV2|TRBJ2-1|NA
CASRRDDYNEQFF
TGTGCCAGCAGGCGGGACGACTACAATGAGCAGTTCTTC
>NA|TRBV5-1|TRBJ2-5|NA
CASSPTSSQETQYF
TGCGCCAGCAGCCCAACTAGTTCCCAAGAGACCCAGTACTTC
>many|TRBV9|TRBJ2-1|TRBD2
CASSGVSGRDNEQFF
TGTGCCAGCAGCGGTGTTAGCGGGAGAGATAATGAGCAGTTCTTC
>many|TRBV7-3|TRBJ2-3|NA
CASSLAGFGDTQYF
TGTGCCAGCAGCTTAGCAGGGTTCGGAGATACGCAGTATTTT
>few|TRBV5-1|TRBJ1-5|NA
CASSKDGFNQPQHF
TGCGCCAGCAGCAAGGACGGATTCAATCAGCCCCAGCATTTT
>NA|TRBV6-2/TRBV6-3|TRBJ2-2|TRBD2
CASSLRTSGRQDTGELFF
TGTGCCAGCAGTCTCCGGACTAGCGGGAGACAGGACACCGGGGAGCTGTTTTTT
>many|TRBV20-1|TRBJ1-1|NA
CSARGQPLNTEAFF
TGCAGTGCTAGAGGACAGCCCTTGAACACTGAAGCTTTCTTT
>many|TRBV20-1|TRBJ2-5|NA
CSAIRGKGETQYF
TGCAGTGCTATCCGGGGAAAGGGAGAGACCCAGTACTTC
>NA|TRBV5-1|TRBJ2-5|TRBD2
CASRRDTGTSRETQYF
TGCGCCAGCAGGAGGGACACCGGGACTAGCAGGGAGACCCAGTACTTC
>many|TRBV4-1|TRBJ1-1|NA
CASSLLRANGTEAFF
TGCGCCAGCAGTCTCTTGCGGGCCAACGGGACTGAAGCTTTCTTT
>many|TRBV9|TRBJ1-2|NA
CASSVGQGYGYTF
TGTGCCAGCAGCGTAGGGCAGGGGTATGGCTACACCTTC
>many|TRBV7-2|TRBJ2-4|NA
CASSPSGDGKNIQYF
TGTGCCAGCAGCCCCTCGGGGGATGGCAAAAACATTCAGTACTTC
>NA|TRBV6-5|TRBJ2-1|TRBD2
CASSYHPSGGAGEQFF
TGTGCCAGCAGTTACCACCCTAGCGGGGGGGCCGGTGAGCAGTTCTTC
>NA|TRBV7-3|TRBJ2-3|NA
CASSLMRGVDTQYF
TGTGCCAGCAGCTTAATGAGGGGTGTAGATACGCAGTATTTT
>NA|TRBV5-1|TRBJ2-3|NA
CASSLVGQGSDTQYF
TGCGCCAGCAGCTTGGTAGGGCAGGGGTCAGATACGCAGTATTTT
>NA|TRBV10-2|TRBJ2-5|NA
CASSEWAEETQYF
TGCGCCAGCAGTGAGTGGGCTGAAGAGACCCAGTACTTC
>NA|TRBV12-3/TRBV12-4|TRBJ1-3|NA
CASRRDGSGNTIYF
TGTGCCAGCCGACGCGACGGCTCTGGAAACACCATATATTTT
>many|TRBV4-3|TRBJ2-3|NA
CASSQNRAGDTQYF
TGCGCCAGCAGCCAGAACCGGGCTGGAGATACGCAGTATTTT
>NA|TRBV11-2|TRBJ1-1|NA
CASQRRVSHTEAFF
TGTGCCAGCCAACGACGGGTGTCCCACACTGAAGCTTTCTTT
>many|TRBV18|TRBJ1-6|NA
CASSPQAYNSPLHF
TGTGCCAGCTCACCGCAGGCTTATAATTCACCCCTCCACTTT
>few|TRBV20-1|TRBJ2-7|TRBD2
CSARDQWGGGEQYF
TGCAGTGCTAGAGATCAATGGGGGGGAGGGGAGCAGTACTTC
>NA|TRBV30|TRBJ1-3|NA
CAWGGSGNTIYF
TGTGCCTGGGGCGGCTCTGGAAACACCATATATTTT
>many|TRBV19|TRBJ1-2|NA
CASRGSNYGYTF
TGTGCCAGTAGGGGATCTAACTATGGCTACACCTTC
>few|TRBV5-4|TRBJ2-2|NA
CASRPQGPGELFF
TGTGCCAGCAGACCTCAGGGACCCGGGGAGCTGTTTTTT
>many|TRBV5-1|TRBJ1-3|NA
CASSPNSGNTIYF
TGCGCCAGCAGCCCGAATTCTGGAAACACCATATATTTT
>NA|TRBV4-3|TRBJ1-3|NA
CASSPGQSGNTIYF
TGCGCCAGCAGCCCAGGGCAATCTGGAAACACCATATATTTT
>many|TRBV29-1|TRBJ2-1|NA
CSVDGTPYNEQFF
TGCAGCGTTGACGGGACGCCTTACAATGAGCAGTTCTTC
>many|TRBV20-1|TRBJ2-7|TRBD2
CSSGSSGSAHEQYF
TGCAGCTCGGGGTCTAGCGGGAGTGCGCACGAGCAGTACTTC
>many|TRBV7-2|TRBJ1-3|TRBD1
CASSPTPGGFGNTIYF
TGTGCCAGCAGCCCGACTCCAGGGGGATTTGGAAACACCATATATTTT